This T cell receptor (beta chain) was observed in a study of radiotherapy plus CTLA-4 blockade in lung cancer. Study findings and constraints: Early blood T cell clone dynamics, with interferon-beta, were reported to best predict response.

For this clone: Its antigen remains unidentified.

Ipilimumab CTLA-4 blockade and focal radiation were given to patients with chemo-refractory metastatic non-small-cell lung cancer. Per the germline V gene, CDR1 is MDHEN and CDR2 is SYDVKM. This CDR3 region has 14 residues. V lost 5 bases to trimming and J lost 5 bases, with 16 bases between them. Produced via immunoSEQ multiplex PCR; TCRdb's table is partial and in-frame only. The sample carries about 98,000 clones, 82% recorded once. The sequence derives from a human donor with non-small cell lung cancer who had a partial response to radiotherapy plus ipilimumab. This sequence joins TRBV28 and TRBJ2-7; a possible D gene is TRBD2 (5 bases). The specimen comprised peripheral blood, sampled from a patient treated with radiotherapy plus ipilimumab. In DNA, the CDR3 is TGTGCCAGCAGTCCCACGGGAAGTCAAAACGAGCAGTACTTC. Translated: CASSPTGSQNEQYF. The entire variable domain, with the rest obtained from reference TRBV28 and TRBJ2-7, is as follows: DVKVTQSSRYLVKRTGEKVFLECVQDMDHENMFWYRQDPGLGLRLIYFSYDVKMKEKGDIPEGYSVSREKKERFSLILESASTNQTSMYLCASSPTGSQNEQYFGPGTRLTVT.